The clone carrying this TCR beta chain was counted between two and nine times. MiXCR, applied by TCRdb to the 5' RACE reads, yields one record per CDR3 protein. Among about 23,000 distinct CDR3 sequences listed, 30% were seen once. Germline assignment: CDR1 MNHNY and CDR2 SVGAGI (reference sequence). The CDR3 extends over 13 amino acids. Trimming took 6 bases from V and 2 from J, leaving 8 bases between them. Sequencing was performed on tumor-infiltrating naive CD4+ T cells sorted from the breast tumor. Subset in this sample: naive CD4+ T cells, CD4+CD45RA+CD25-. This receptor was identified in a female donor with breast cancer. The chain couples TRBV6-6 to TRBJ1-5, with a weak D call TRBD1 (5 bases). This chain's CDR3 is CASRLQGNQPQHF. The CDR3 DNA reads as TGTGCCAGCAGATTACAGGGCAATCAGCCCCAGCATTTT.